The 14 T cell receptor beta chains below come from one sample, sequenced in a study of immune evolution from preneoplasia to lung adenocarcinoma. Using immunoSEQ multiplex PCR, the repertoire was profiled, and TCRdb retains in-frame clones only, with some absent. There are about 4,000 clones in the sample; 70% to 90% occur only once, and more than 5% lies in the top ten. The sequenced sample was FFPE minimally invasive lung adenocarcinoma tissue. These receptors were collected from a donor older than 65 with lung adenocarcinoma.

The chain recombines TRBV30 with TRBJ1-6; unclear D gene. The ends were cut back, 3 bases at V and 5 bases at J, with 14 bases in the middle. Germline CDR1 GTSNPN, CDR2 SVGIG (reference sequence). CDR3 length equals 15 residues. The CDR3 DNA reads as TGTGCCTGGAGCGGCAAGGCGGAGGATAATTCACCCCTCCACTTT. It is translated as CAWSGKAEDNSPLHF.

The J gene is TRBJ2-2, the V gene TRBV7-8, with D perhaps matching TRBD1 (5 bases). CDR1 and CDR2 (germline): SGHVS, FQNEAQ. The CDR3 is 14 residues long. V was trimmed by 1 base and J by 5 bases, leaving 8 bases between them. CDR3: CASSLVQGTGELFF. The CDR3 DNA follows: TGTGCCAGCAGCTTAGTCCAGGGAACCGGGGAGCTGTTTTTT.

V usage is TRBV6-5 and J usage is TRBJ2-5; D call uncertain. V lost 5 bases and J 4 bases, leaving 14 bases between the germline ends. Germline V gives CDR1 MNHEY, CDR2 SVGAGI. The length of the CDR3 is 14 residues. CDR3 nucleotides: TGTGCCAGCAGTGCCCGACCCTTAGTAGAGACCCAGTACTTC. It is translated as CASSARPLVETQYF.

V and J are TRBV28 and TRBJ1-1; perhaps TRBD1 as D (5 bases). The CDR3 covers 11 residues. Germline V gene data show CDR1 as MDHEN and CDR2 as SYDVKM. V shed 7 bases and J shed 7 bases, with 10 bases lying between them. As DNA, the CDR3 is TGTGCCAGCATCCAGAGGGGTGAAGCTTTCTTT. Encoded protein: CASIQRGEAFF.

The chain uses TRBV2 and TRBJ1-2; no reliable D call. Between the trimmed V and J ends, which lost 2 bases and 4 bases, there was a span of 11 bases. The CDR3 is made up of 14 amino acids. Per the germline V gene, CDR1 is SNHLY and CDR2 is FYNNEI. The CDR3 DNA follows: TGTGCCAGCAGTGAACGGCTGTTACCCTATGGCTACACCTTC. Translation: CASSERLLPYGYTF. Drawing the rest from reference TRBV2 and TRBJ1-2, the complete variable domain is EPEVTQTPSHQVTQMGQEVILRCVPISNHLYFYWYRQILGQKVEFLVSFYNNEISEKSEIFDDQFSVERPDGSNFTLKIRSTKLEDSAMYFCASSERLLPYGYTFGSGTRLTVV.

The chain is built from TRBV5-6 and TRBJ2-7; a weak D match, TRBD2 (6 bases). The V gene lost 2 bases and the J gene lost 1 base, with 13 bases spanning the gap. The CDR3 runs 15 residues. Germline loops: CDR1 SGHDT, CDR2 YYEEEE. CDR3 sequence: CASSFPGLVSYEQYF. The CDR3 DNA is TGTGCCAGCAGCTTTCCGGGACTGGTGTCCTACGAGCAGTACTTC.

This chain connects TRBV19 to TRBJ2-7; 8 nucleotides match TRBD1. In germline, CDR1 is LNHDA, CDR2 SQIVND (reference sequence). This CDR3 is built from 14 residues. With 6 bases clipped from V and 2 bases from J, the junction kept 6 bases outside the gene matches. CDR3 coding DNA: TGTGCCAGTAGAGGACAGGGCGCGACCTACGAGCAGTACTTC. Translation: CASRGQGATYEQYF. The variable domain in full, completed from reference TRBV19 and TRBJ2-7, reads DGGITQSPKYLFRKEGQNVTLSCEQNLNHDAMYWYRQDPGQGLRLIYYSQIVNDFQKGDIAEGYSVSREKKESFPLTVTSAQKNPTAFYLCASRGQGATYEQYFGPGTRLTVT.

The CDR3 DNA follows: TGTGCCAGCAGCTGGGGACAGGAGTATAGTGAAAAACTGTTTTTT. It translates to CASSWGQEYSEKLFF. The chain couples TRBV7-9 to TRBJ1-4, with 8 nucleotides matching TRBD1. The CDR3 spans 15 residues. Germline-derived CDR1 and CDR2 are SEHNR and FQNEAQ (reference sequence). With V trimmed by 4 bases and J by 7 bases, 8 bases remained unmatched.

V gene TRBV7-2 combines with J gene TRBJ2-2; 8 positions match TRBD1. The CDR3 covers 15 residues. The germline V gene has CDR1 SGHTA and CDR2 FQGNSA. After removal of 5 bases from V and 5 bases from J, the junction contained 7 bases not matched to a gene. The CDR3 coding sequence is TGTGCCAGCAGCCTTAGACAGGGGTGGACCGGGGAGCTGTTTTTT. This encodes CASSLRQGWTGELFF.

The genes are TRBV7-2 and TRBJ2-1, with 8 positions matching TRBD2. The CDR3 spans 16 residues. From germline, CDR1 is SGHTA and CDR2 FQGNSA. With V trimmed by 0 bases and J by 4 bases, 5 bases remained unmatched. CDR3 amino acids: CASSLALLAEYNEQFF. The CDR3 DNA is TGTGCCAGCAGCTTAGCCCTACTAGCGGAATACAATGAGCAGTTCTTC.

A single count supports this clone. The V gene is TRBV4-3, the J gene TRBJ2-1; D is possibly TRBD2 (5 bases). Trimming left V 0 bases short and J 8 bases short, with 8 bases between. The CDR3 spans 13 residues. From germline, CDR1 is LGHNA and CDR2 YSLEER. CDR3 residues: CASSQDFGDEQFF. CDR3 coding DNA: TGCGCCAGCAGCCAAGATTTCGGGGATGAGCAGTTCTTC.

The chain recombines TRBV10-3 with TRBJ1-5, with TRBD1 matching 7 bases. CDR1 is ENHRY, CDR2 SYGVKD, per germline. The length of the CDR3 is 15 residues. Losses at the gene ends were 4 bases for V and 2 bases for J; bases not matched to a gene: 5. CDR3 loop: CAISADRKGNQPQHF. The DNA for the CDR3 is TGTGCCATCAGTGCGGACAGGAAAGGCAATCAGCCCCAGCATTTT.

The chain carries TRBV27 and TRBJ2-3; the match to TRBD2 covers 7 bases. Germline values: CDR1 MNHEY, CDR2 SMNVEV (reference sequence). This CDR3 is built from 15 residues. V dropped 3 bases and J dropped 5; count of bases not matched to a gene: 8. This chain's CDR3 is CASSFSRERGDTQYF. The CDR3 nucleotides are TGTGCCAGCAGTTTTTCGCGGGAGCGGGGAGATACGCAGTATTTT.

The table lists this clone with a count of one. The sample carries other DNA sequences with the same CDR3. V is TRBV20-1 and J is TRBJ1-1; D is uncertain. The CDR3 totals 11 residues. V was trimmed by 5 bases and J by 1 base, leaving 5 bases between them. CDR1 DFQATT and CDR2 SNEGSKA come from the germline V gene (reference sequence). CDR3 region: CSALGNTEAFF. CDR3 nucleotides: TGCAGTGCTTTAGGGAACACTGAAGCTTTCTTT.